This T cell receptor beta chain was sequenced for a study of T cells in Graves' hyperthyroidism and ophthalmopathy. RNA transcripts gave rise to amplified TCR beta CDR3 regions. HTBI primers drove first-round RT-PCR of the TCR CDR3. Using its own MiXCR run on the multiplex PCR reads, TCRdb lists one record per CDR3 protein. The sample gives about 520,000 distinct CDR3 sequences, about 24% of which show up once; approximately 10% is in the top ten. Thyroid ultrasound, orbital computed tomography, clinical symptoms, and serum thyroxine and TRAb underpinned diagnoses. This clonotype was seen at least ten times. The antigen remains unidentified. Broader study findings: Blood held most thyroid clonotypes expanded above 0.001 frequency. A 13 V-J model separated ophthalmopathy from stable hyperthyroidism.

The specimen was blood. This TCR was recovered from a woman aged 25 to 39 with Graves' ophthalmopathy.

CDR3 coding DNA: TGTGCCAGCAGCTTCACAAGCAATCAGCCCCAGCATTTT. This codes for CASSFTSNQPQHF. The chain uses TRBV11-2 and TRBJ1-5; D gene uncertain. This CDR3 has 13 amino acids. Germline V gives CDR1 SGHAT, CDR2 FQNNGV. Trimming pared 3 bases from V and 1 base from J, leaving 4 bases between.